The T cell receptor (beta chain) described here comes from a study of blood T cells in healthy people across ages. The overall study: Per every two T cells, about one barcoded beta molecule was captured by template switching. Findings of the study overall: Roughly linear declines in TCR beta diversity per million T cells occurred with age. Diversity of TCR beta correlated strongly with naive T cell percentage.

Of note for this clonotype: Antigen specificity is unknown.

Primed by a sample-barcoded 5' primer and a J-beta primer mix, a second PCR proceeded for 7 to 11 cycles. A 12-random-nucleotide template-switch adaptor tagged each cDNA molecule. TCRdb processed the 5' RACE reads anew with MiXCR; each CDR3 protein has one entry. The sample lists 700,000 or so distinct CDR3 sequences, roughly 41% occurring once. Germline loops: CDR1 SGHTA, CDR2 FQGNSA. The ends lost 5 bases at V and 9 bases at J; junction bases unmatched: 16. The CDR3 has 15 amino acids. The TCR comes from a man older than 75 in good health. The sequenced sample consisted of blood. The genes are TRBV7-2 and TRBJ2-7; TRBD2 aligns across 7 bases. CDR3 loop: CASSPSRRELDGQYF. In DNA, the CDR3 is TGTGCCAGCAGCCCATCTCGGCGGGAGCTCGACGGGCAGTACTTC.